The 29 T cell receptor beta chains in this list originate from one sample, sequenced in a study of coeliac disease. Generated by immunoSEQ multiplex PCR, the TCRdb table keeps only in-frame clones and is missing some. Of 6,000 to 7,000 clones listed, approximately 59% are singletons. Sequencing was carried out using lymphocytes from the gut lamina propria. Receptors were obtained from a man aged 55 to 70 with celiac disease on a gluten-free diet.

The CDR3 sequence is CASSLDRGHQPQHF. CDR3 DNA sequence: TGTGCCAGCAGCTTAGACAGGGGGCATCAGCCCCAGCATTTT. V usage is TRBV7-2 and J usage is TRBJ1-5; 9 positions match TRBD1. The CDR3 consists of 14 residues. Germline trimming cut 1 base from V and 5 bases from J; bases unmatched to any gene: 0. Germline CDR1 is SGHTA and CDR2 is FQGNSA. The variable domain in full, completed from reference TRBV7-2 and TRBJ1-5, reads GAGVSQSPSNKVTEKGKDVELRCDPISGHTALYWYRQSLGQGLEFLIYFQGNSAPDKSGLPSDRFSAERTGGSVSTLTIQRTQQEDSAVYLCASSLDRGHQPQHFGDGTRLSIL.

CDR3 sequence reads: CASSLRTDLTGELFF. The CDR3, as DNA: TGTGCCAGCAGTTTGAGGACAGACTTAACCGGGGAGCTGTTTTTT. This chain uses TRBV28 with TRBJ2-2; tentative D call: TRBD1 (6 bases). In germline, CDR1 is MDHEN, CDR2 SYDVKM. The CDR3 spans 15 residues. Between the trimmed V and J ends, which lost 3 bases and 5 bases, there was a span of 13 bases.

This clone has only a few counts. This same CDR3 is encoded by further DNA sequences in the sample. The V and J genes are TRBV5-6 and TRBJ1-5, with a weak D call TRBD1 (5 bases). Per germline, CDR1 SGHDT and CDR2 YYEEEE. The CDR3 is 15 residues long. Trimming removed 2 bases at V and 2 bases at J, with 11 bases between. The CDR3 coding sequence is TGTGCCAGCAGCTTAAGGCAGGGCGGCAATCAGCCCCAGCATTTT. It translates to CASSLRQGGNQPQHF. The whole variable domain, remainder taken from reference TRBV5-6 and TRBJ1-5, is DAGVTQSPTHLIKTRGQQVTLRCSPKSGHDTVSWYQQALGQGPQFIFQYYEEEERQRGNFPDRFSGHQFPNYSSELNVNALLLGDSALYLCASSLRQGGNQPQHFGDGTRLSIL.

V usage is TRBV11-3 and J usage is TRBJ1-3, with TRBD1 identical over 7 bases. Germline values: CDR1 SGHNT, CDR2 YENEEA. The CDR3 extends over 15 amino acids. With 1 base clipped from V and 3 bases from J, the junction kept 3 bases outside the gene matches. In DNA form, the CDR3 reads TGTGCCAGCAGCTTAGTGGGACAGCTTGGAAACACCATATATTTT. Translated, it gives CASSLVGQLGNTIYF.

This rearrangement joins TRBV27 to TRBJ2-7; tentatively, D is TRBD1 (6 bases). Germline V gene data show CDR1 as MNHEY and CDR2 as SMNVEV (reference sequence). V lost 5 bases and J lost 3, with 14 bases in between. The CDR3 runs 14 residues. CDR3 sequence (DNA): TGTGCCAGCAGTAGAGCCGACAGGTTCTACGAGCAGTACTTC. Translated, it gives CASSRADRFYEQYF.

This clone was observed a few times. This chain uses TRBV6-5 with TRBJ2-5; tentatively, D is TRBD2 (6 bases). CDR1 is MNHEY and CDR2 is SVGAGI in the germline V gene. The CDR3 spans 15 residues. V shed 0 bases and J shed 4 bases, with 12 bases lying between them. For the CDR3, the DNA is TGTGCCAGCAGTTACTCGACGGGGGTACCAGAGACCCAGTACTTC. Translated, it gives CASSYSTGVPETQYF.

This clone was observed a handful of times. The chain has TRBV2 and TRBJ1-5; D perhaps matches TRBD1 (5 bases). Germline V gene lookup returns CDR1 SNHLY and CDR2 FYNNEI. Trimming took off 8 bases at V and 5 bases at J, with 16 bases between the two ends. There are 14 residues in the CDR3. The CDR3 sequence: CASGITGFDQPQHF. For the CDR3, the DNA is TGTGCCAGCGGAATAACAGGTTTTGATCAGCCCCAGCATTTT.

In its sample, this clone was seen a few times. Here the CDR3 omits its conserved ending phenylalanine or tryptophan, so a read error is the likely source. Because the CDR3's place on the DNA is in doubt, the DNA is left out and the CDR3 is given as listed by TCRdb. The chain couples TRBV7-6 to TRBJ2-4; TRBD2, the D gene given by the table, was not confirmed from the DNA. The germline V gene encodes CDR1 SGHVS and CDR2 FNYEAQ. The CDR3 has 9 residues if both end residues are counted. The CDR3 loop is CASSLAATT.

V usage is TRBV6-5 and J usage is TRBJ2-5, with TRBD1 as a possible D gene (6 bases). V lost 0 bases and J lost 7, with 15 bases in between. This CDR3 has 15 residues. In germline, CDR1 is MNHEY, CDR2 SVGAGI. CDR3 nucleotide sequence: TGTGCCAGCAGTTACTCTCGGGACAAAAAGGGGACCCAGTACTTC. This translates into CASSYSRDKKGTQYF.

The table lists this clone with a few counts. The V and J genes are TRBV6-6 and TRBJ2-7, with D possibly matching TRBD1 (6 bases). The CDR3 runs 13 residues. Germline V gene data show CDR1 as MNHNY and CDR2 as SVGAGI (reference sequence). Trimming cost V 5 bases and J 6 bases, with 14 bases left between them. CDR3 DNA: TGTGCCAGCAGTCCGGCCAGGGGCCGCGAGCAGTACTTC. Encoded protein: CASSPARGREQYF.

The chain employs TRBV30 and TRBJ2-6; 8 bases match TRBD1. CDR1 is GTSNPN and CDR2 is SVGIG in the germline V gene (reference sequence). V shed 0 bases and J 3 bases; nucleotides not matched to a gene: 7. This CDR3 contains 17 residues. This CDR3 reads CAWSVRTGQSGANVLTF. CDR3 in DNA: TGTGCCTGGAGTGTCCGGACAGGGCAAAGTGGGGCCAACGTCCTGACTTTC.

CDR3 amino acids: CASSYNKQETQYF. The CDR3 region has the DNA TGTGCCAGCAGTTATAACAAACAAGAGACCCAGTACTTC. The chain employs TRBV6-6 and TRBJ2-5; D not certain. V dropped 3 bases and J dropped 2 bases, with 7 bases sitting between them. The CDR3 has 13 amino acids. Germline V gene lookup returns CDR1 MNHNY and CDR2 SVGAGI (reference sequence).

The rearrangement joins TRBV29-1 to TRBJ1-2, with a possible D match to TRBD1 (5 bases). The CDR3 is 13 residues long. The germline gives CDR1 SQVTM, CDR2 ANQGSEA. The V end lost 2 bases, the J end lost 6 bases, and 13 bases lay between the germline ends. CDR3 protein: CSVERGTDHGYTF. The CDR3 nucleotides read TGCAGCGTTGAAAGGGGAACAGACCATGGCTACACCTTC.

CDR3 sequence: CASTLTTPARDIQYF. Here the CDR3 DNA reads TGCGCCAGCACCCTCACCACCCCGGCACGGGACATTCAGTACTTC. The V call is TRBV5-1, the J call TRBJ2-4; D is unclear. The CDR3 length is 15 residues. V was pared by 6 bases and J by 8 bases, with 21 bases between. Germline CDR1 is SGHRS and CDR2 is YFSETQ.

In its sample, this clone is medium-sized. The chain is built from TRBV6-5 and TRBJ2-7; a possible D gene is TRBD2 (5 bases). V dropped 6 bases and J dropped 7 bases, with 10 bases sitting between them. The V gene's germline CDR1 is MNHEY and CDR2 SVGAGI. The CDR3 has 11 amino acids. CDR3 residues: CASRDLSEQYF. CDR3 sequence (DNA): TGTGCCAGCAGGGACTTATCGGAGCAGTACTTC.

The chain recombines TRBV27 with TRBJ1-5; tentatively, D is TRBD1 (6 bases). V lost 2 bases and J lost 3, with 8 bases in between. Germline-derived CDR1 and CDR2 are MNHEY and SMNVEV (reference sequence). This CDR3 has 14 amino acids. The CDR3 loop is CASSLGQLNQPQHF. CDR3 DNA sequence: TGTGCCAGCAGTTTAGGACAGCTCAATCAGCCCCAGCATTTT.

The rearrangement links TRBV11-2 to TRBJ1-1; 9 bases line up with TRBD1. The CDR3 extends over 14 amino acids. J gave up 10 bases and V 5 bases, and 11 bases lay outside the gene matches. The germline gives CDR1 SGHAT, CDR2 FQNNGV. The CDR3 region has the DNA TGTGCCAGCAGCCCCACCACAGGGGGCATTAGAGCTTTCTTT. Encoded protein: CASSPTTGGIRAFF.

The chain recombines TRBV9 with TRBJ2-6; 12 bases are shared with TRBD1. The V segment lost 0 bases and the J segment 2 bases; nucleotides outside the gene matches: 3. The CDR3 extends over 18 amino acids. The germline V gene encodes CDR1 SGDLS and CDR2 YYNGEE. CDR3 in DNA: TGTGCCAGCAGCGTAGGCGGGACAGGGGGCGCTGGGGCCAACGTCCTGACTTTC. This codes for CASSVGGTGGAGANVLTF.

Only a few counts were recorded for this clone. The chain uses TRBV6-5 and TRBJ2-3; 8 nucleotides align to TRBD1. V lost 6 bases, J lost 4 bases, and 3 bases stayed unmatched. Germline lookup yields CDR1 MNHEY and CDR2 SVGAGI. The CDR3 loop spans 13 amino acids. CDR3 region: CASSDRGADTQYF. CDR3 bases: TGTGCCAGCAGCGACAGGGGCGCAGATACGCAGTATTTT.

This clone showed up just a few times. The V call is TRBV10-2, the J call TRBJ1-2; D gene unclear. Deletions cut 8 bases from V and 8 bases from J, with 12 bases between. Per the germline V gene, CDR1 is WSHSY and CDR2 is SAAADI. The CDR3 is made up of 11 amino acids. CDR3 in DNA: TGCGCCAGCCGGACTACGGGCGGCTACACCTTC. As protein: CASRTTGGYTF.

The V call is TRBV6-6, the J call TRBJ1-2; D gene unclear. The V gene's germline CDR1 is MNHNY and CDR2 SVGAGI (reference sequence). This CDR3 contains 15 residues. V shed 0 bases and J shed 0 bases, with 8 bases lying between them. Here the CDR3 reads CASSYSSQANYGYTF. CDR3 coding DNA: TGTGCCAGCAGTTACTCGAGCCAGGCTAACTATGGCTACACCTTC.

This clone has a handful of counts. This chain connects TRBV5-8 to TRBJ2-3; TRBD2 might be the D (5 bases). In germline, CDR1 is SGHTS, CDR2 YDEGEE. Trimming removed 1 base at V and 4 bases at J, with 10 bases between. The CDR3 has 14 amino acids. This chain's CDR3 is CASSLPGSSDTQYF. In nucleotides, the CDR3 is TGTGCCAGCAGCTTGCCGGGGAGCTCAGATACGCAGTATTTT.

The V gene is TRBV10-1, the J gene TRBJ2-4, with 8 bases that match TRBD2. After removal of 7 bases from V and 5 bases from J, the junction contained 16 bases not matched to a gene. Germline V gives CDR1 WNHNN, CDR2 SYGVQD (reference sequence). The CDR3 has 17 residues. CDR3 sequence: CASMGSKRGQIENIQYF. The CDR3 bases are TGCGCCAGCATGGGGTCAAAGCGGGGGCAAATAGAAAACATTCAGTACTTC.

The chain combines TRBV6-5 with TRBJ1-6; 7 nucleotides align to TRBD1. This CDR3 has 16 amino acids. J lost 0 bases, V lost 3 bases, and 2 bases had no gene match. The germline CDR1 and CDR2 sequences are MNHEY and SVGAGI. CDR3 amino acids: CASSYRTGSYNSPLHF. For the CDR3, the DNA is TGTGCCAGCAGTTATCGGACAGGCTCCTATAATTCACCCCTCCACTTT.

A few counts support this clone. This chain joins TRBV13 and TRBJ1-1, with 8 bases that match TRBD1. The CDR3 is 15 residues long. Looked up from germline, CDR1 is PRHDT and CDR2 is FYEKMQ (reference sequence). V lost 5 bases, J lost 10 bases, and 15 bases stayed unmatched. The CDR3 DNA reads as TGTGCCAGCAGCAAAGACAGGGGAGGGCCATACGTAGCTTTCTTT. Translated, it gives CASSKDRGGPYVAFF.

This clone has a handful of counts. The chain carries TRBV10-3 and TRBJ1-2, with a weak D call TRBD1 (6 bases). The CDR3 spans 16 residues. Germline values: CDR1 ENHRY, CDR2 SYGVKD. Trimming removed 0 bases from V and 4 bases from J, with 15 bases in between. In DNA, the CDR3 is TGTGCCATCAGTGAGTCTGGACAGCAGCCTACCTATGGCTACACCTTC. This sequence encodes CAISESGQQPTYGYTF.

CDR3 residues: CASTQLGGAGEQYF. CDR3 sequence (DNA): TGTGCCAGCACCCAACTGGGGGGGGCCGGCGAGCAGTACTTC. The chain links TRBV27 to TRBJ2-7; D is possibly TRBD2 (7 bases). In germline, CDR1 is MNHEY, CDR2 SMNVEV (reference sequence). The CDR3 is made up of 14 amino acids. V was clipped by 7 bases and J by 6 bases, with 19 bases between them.

This clone appeared a few times. The chain links TRBV30 to TRBJ1-4; tentatively, D is TRBD1 (5 bases). The CDR3 consists of 13 residues. V dropped 1 base and J dropped 11 bases, with 14 bases sitting between them. CDR1 GTSNPN and CDR2 SVGIG come from the germline V gene (reference sequence). DNA for the CDR3: TGTGCCTGGAGTGAAGACCGGGGGAGGAAACTGTTTTTT. This codes for CAWSEDRGRKLFF. The variable domain in full, with the rest retrieved from reference TRBV30 and TRBJ1-4, is SQTIHQWPATLVQPVGSPLSLECTVEGTSNPNLYWYRQAAGRGLQLLFYSVGIGQISSEVPQNLSASRPQDRQFILSSKKLLLSDSGFYLCAWSEDRGRKLFFGSGTQLSVL.

Only a few counts were recorded for this clone. The J gene is TRBJ2-1, the V gene TRBV5-1, with 11 positions matching TRBD2. Germline V lookup: CDR1 SGHRS, CDR2 YFSETQ. CDR3 size: 15 residues. V shed 4 bases and J 6 bases; nucleotides not matched to a gene: 6. CDR3 nucleotide sequence: TGCGCCAGCAGCACCACTAGCGGGGGTACCAATGAGCAGTTCTTC. Protein sequence: CASSTTSGGTNEQFF.